The 24 T cell receptor beta chains given below trace back to one sample, sequenced in a study of T cell responses to AZD1222 COVID-19 vaccine. TCRdb's copy holds only in-frame clones and misses some; the assay was immunoSEQ multiplex PCR. The sample holds under 95,000 clones; around 90% are singletons and the top ten take 16%. Specimen: peripheral blood, collected on day 0 of AZD1222 vaccination. Receptor source: an adult in good health.

This sequence joins TRBV28 and TRBJ2-7; 8 bases line up with TRBD2. This CDR3 region has 14 residues. Germline lookup yields CDR1 MDHEN and CDR2 SYDVKM. Trimming cost V 6 bases and J 0 bases; bases outside gene matches: 4. The CDR3 spells CASRNSGGSYEQYF. The CDR3 DNA reads as TGTGCCAGCAGAAACAGCGGGGGCTCCTACGAGCAGTACTTC.

This chain uses TRBV5-1 with TRBJ1-1; D is possibly TRBD1 (6 bases). The germline V and J ends were trimmed by 5 bases and 3 bases, with 8 bases remaining between them. Looked up from germline, CDR1 is SGHRS and CDR2 is YFSETQ. There are 12 residues in the CDR3. CDR3 in DNA: TGCGCCAGCAGTACAGGGTACACTGAAGCTTTCTTT. Its translation: CASSTGYTEAFF.

This chain connects TRBV19 to TRBJ1-3; 8 bases agree with TRBD1. Trimming took 6 bases from V and 0 from J; bases not matched to a gene: 4. CDR1 is LNHDA, CDR2 SQIVND, per germline (reference sequence). The CDR3 runs 15 residues. The DNA of the CDR3 is TGTGCCAGTAGGACGACAGGGGTCTCTGGAAACACCATATATTTT. Amino acids: CASRTTGVSGNTIYF.

The chain employs TRBV7-2 and TRBJ2-7; D might be TRBD1 (5 bases). Germline CDR1 reads SGHTA; CDR2 reads FQGNSA. The CDR3 is 15 amino acids. Trimming pared 5 bases from V and 7 bases from J, leaving 21 bases between. In nucleotides, the CDR3 is TGTGCCAGCAGCGTTCACGTAGCAGGAAGGGGAGAGCAGTACTTC. Translating it yields CASSVHVAGRGEQYF. Variable domain in full (rest from reference TRBV7-2 and TRBJ2-7): GAGVSQSPSNKVTEKGKDVELRCDPISGHTALYWYRQSLGQGLEFLIYFQGNSAPDKSGLPSDRFSAERTGGSVSTLTIQRTQQEDSAVYLCASSVHVAGRGEQYFGPGTRLTVT.

J is TRBJ2-2 and V is TRBV18, with 10 bases matching TRBD1. Trimming took 3 bases from V and 3 from J; bases not matched to a gene: 1. The CDR3 totals 15 residues. Germline lookup yields CDR1 KGHSH and CDR2 LQKENI. CDR3: CASSPGQGYTGELFF. CDR3 DNA: TGTGCCAGCTCACCGGGACAGGGGTACACCGGGGAGCTGTTTTTT.

J is TRBJ1-2 and V is TRBV30; D might be TRBD1 (5 bases). Trimming left V 3 bases short and J 5 bases short, with 16 bases between. The CDR3 consists of 14 residues. Germline-derived CDR1 and CDR2 are GTSNPN and SVGIG (reference sequence). The CDR3 sequence: CAWRYGTLGYGYTF. The CDR3 DNA reads as TGTGCCTGGAGATACGGGACTTTGGGTTATGGCTACACCTTC.

This chain joins TRBV3-1 (or the pseudogene TRBV3-2) and TRBJ1-5; D call uncertain. Trimming stripped 0 bases from V and 5 bases from J, with 5 bases between. Germline CDR1 LGHDT, CDR2 YNNKEL (reference sequence). CDR3 length equals 13 residues. The CDR3 sequence: CASSQDLHQPQHF. CDR3 nucleotides: TGTGCCAGCAGCCAAGATCTTCATCAGCCCCAGCATTTT.

This clone was found a few times. This chain uses TRBV14 with TRBJ1-2; no firm D call. This CDR3 region has 15 residues. V dropped 4 bases and J dropped 4 bases, with 16 bases sitting between them. CDR1 is SGHDN and CDR2 is FVKESK in the germline V gene. CDR3 region: CASSLWTPLGYGYTF. CDR3 DNA: TGTGCCAGCAGCCTCTGGACCCCACTCGGCTATGGCTACACCTTC. Variable domain in full (rest from reference TRBV14 and TRBJ1-2): EAGVTQFPSHSVIEKGQTVTLRCDPISGHDNLYWYRRVMGKEIKFLLHFVKESKQDESGMPNNRFLAERTGGTYSTLKVQPAELEDSGVYFCASSLWTPLGYGYTFGSGTRLTVV.

J is TRBJ1-5 and V is TRBV28, with D tentatively TRBD1 (5 bases). Germline lookup yields CDR1 MDHEN and CDR2 SYDVKM. This CDR3 spans 13 amino acids. The V end was cut by 8 bases, the J end by 9 bases, with 17 bases between. The CDR3, as DNA: TGTGCCAGCCTCGAAAGGTGGGGGTGGCCCCAGCATTTT. Translation: CASLERWGWPQHF. The full variable domain, rest sourced from reference TRBV28 and TRBJ1-5, is DVKVTQSSRYLVKRTGEKVFLECVQDMDHENMFWYRQDPGLGLRLIYFSYDVKMKEKGDIPEGYSVSREKKERFSLILESASTNQTSMYLCASLERWGWPQHFGDGTRLSIL.

The genes are TRBV28 and TRBJ2-7; D is possibly TRBD2 (5 bases). The CDR3 runs 13 residues. Per germline, CDR1 MDHEN and CDR2 SYDVKM. Deletions cut 6 bases from V and 4 bases from J, with 13 bases between. The CDR3 nucleotides read TGTGCCAGCAGCGTAGCGACCGGTTACGAGCAGTACTTC. It is translated as CASSVATGYEQYF.

The chain recombines TRBV7-2 with TRBJ2-5, with 8 bases aligning to TRBD2. The CDR3 is 13 residues long. Germline assignment: CDR1 SGHTA and CDR2 FQGNSA. With V trimmed by 5 bases and J by 2 bases, 1 base remained unmatched. The CDR3 DNA follows: TGTGCCAGCAGCCGGGGGGGGCAAGAGACCCAGTACTTC. Amino acids: CASSRGGQETQYF.

The chain is built from TRBV6-5 and TRBJ2-7; no clear D gene. This CDR3 is built from 14 residues. Germline V CDR1 and CDR2: MNHEY, SVGAGI. Trimming took 6 bases from V and 2 from J, leaving 14 bases between them. DNA of the CDR3: TGTGCCAGCAGCGACGGATTCACTACCTACGAGCAGTACTTC. Residues: CASSDGFTTYEQYF.

J is TRBJ2-1 and V is TRBV2, with 10 bases that match TRBD2. Losses at the gene ends were 4 bases for V and 8 bases for J; bases not matched to a gene: 14. The CDR3 runs to 17 residues. Germline CDR1 is SNHLY and CDR2 is FYNNEI. The CDR3 protein is CASSVGRASGRGDEQFF. Written as DNA, the CDR3 is TGTGCCAGCAGTGTTGGACGCGCTAGCGGGAGAGGGGATGAGCAGTTCTTC.

The chain links TRBV18 to TRBJ2-7; the match to TRBD1 covers 10 bases. CDR3 length: 16 amino acids. Germline assignment: CDR1 KGHSH and CDR2 LQKENI. After removal of 6 bases from V and 7 bases from J, the junction contained 15 bases not matched to a gene. CDR3 amino acids: CASSFGTGQGSGEQYF. The DNA of the CDR3 is TGTGCCAGCTCGTTCGGAACGGGACAGGGGAGTGGGGAGCAGTACTTC.

The chain joins TRBV7-9 to TRBJ1-6; no clear D gene. V lost 5 bases and J lost 8, with 7 bases in between. CDR3 length: 12 residues. The germline CDR1 and CDR2 sequences are SEHNR and FQNEAQ (reference sequence). CDR3: CASSRTDSPLHF. The CDR3, as DNA: TGTGCCAGCAGCCGTACGGATTCACCCCTCCACTTT.

The rearrangement uses TRBV7-9 and TRBJ2-6; 8 bases match TRBD1. The CDR3 totals 17 residues. The J segment lost 4 bases and the V segment lost 4 bases, leaving 9 bases of the junction unmatched. Looked up from germline, CDR1 is SEHNR and CDR2 is FQNEAQ (reference sequence). The CDR3 nucleotides are TGTGCCAGCAGCTCGGGACAGGCGCGCAAAGGGGCCAACGTCCTGACTTTC. Its protein product is CASSSGQARKGANVLTF.

This clone was detected once. The V and J genes are TRBV15 and TRBJ2-5; 9 positions agree with TRBD1. Germline V gene data show CDR1 as LNHNV and CDR2 as YYDKDF (reference sequence). With 2 bases clipped from V and 7 bases from J, the junction kept 14 bases outside the gene matches. The CDR3 spans 17 residues. The DNA for the CDR3 is TGTGCCACCAGCAGATCACAGGGGGCAGGACAATCGGGGACCCAGTACTTC. Amino acids: CATSRSQGAGQSGTQYF.

The V gene is TRBV20-1, the J gene TRBJ2-7; D not resolved. The CDR3 runs 11 residues. CDR1 is DFQATT and CDR2 is SNEGSKA in the germline V gene (reference sequence). V was trimmed by 2 bases and J by 3 bases, leaving 5 bases between them. CDR3 protein: CSARRDYEQYF. The CDR3 DNA is TGCAGTGCTAGAAGAGACTACGAGCAGTACTTC.

The rearrangement links TRBV2 to TRBJ2-1; D is undetermined. The germline CDR1 and CDR2 sequences are SNHLY and FYNNEI. The V and J ends lost 6 bases and 9 bases respectively, with 12 bases between them. The CDR3 sequence is 12 residues long. The chain's CDR3 is CASRLGVGEQFF. The DNA of the CDR3 is TGTGCCAGCAGACTTGGGGTGGGTGAGCAGTTCTTC.

The chain recombines TRBV5-1 with TRBJ1-6; TRBD1 matches 9 bases. Losses at the gene ends were 0 bases for V and 9 bases for J; bases not matched to a gene: 4. Germline V gene sequence: CDR1 SGHRS, CDR2 YFSETQ. CDR3 length: 15 amino acids. In DNA, the CDR3 is TGCGCCAGCAGCTTGGAAGGGACAGGGATTTCACCCCTCCACTTT. It translates to CASSLEGTGISPLHF.

The chain combines TRBV27 with TRBJ2-2; 8 bases map to TRBD2. The CDR3 has 15 residues. The V gene's germline CDR1 is MNHEY and CDR2 SMNVEV (reference sequence). V lost 5 bases and J lost 6; bases outside the gene matches: 8. As DNA, the CDR3 is TGTGCCAGCAGTCTACAGCGGGGGAGCGCCGGGGAGCTGTTTTTT. It is translated as CASSLQRGSAGELFF.

The V and J genes are TRBV7-8 and TRBJ2-3; D is uncertain. Germline V gene data show CDR1 as SGHVS and CDR2 as FQNEAQ. This CDR3 is 14 amino acids long. V was trimmed by 1 base and J by 8 bases, leaving 13 bases between them. CDR3 amino acids: CASSLDAQDGTQYF. The CDR3 DNA reads as TGTGCCAGCAGCTTAGACGCCCAGGACGGTACGCAGTATTTT.

The chain carries TRBV6-5 and TRBJ1-4, with 7 bases lining up with TRBD1. Germline V CDR1 and CDR2: MNHEY, SVGAGI. J was trimmed by 10 bases and V by 6 bases; bases with no gene match: 11. The CDR3 has 14 amino acids. This chain's CDR3 is CASRPRDRLPKLFF. The CDR3 bases are TGTGCCAGCAGGCCCCGGGACAGACTCCCAAAACTGTTTTTT.

This chain links TRBV19 with TRBJ2-2, with D possibly TRBD1 on 7 matching bases. Germline CDR1 is LNHDA and CDR2 is SQIVND (reference sequence). V was clipped by 4 bases and J by 4 bases, with 16 bases between them. The CDR3 contains 16 residues. This chain's CDR3 is CASSRFRQGGTGELFF. The CDR3 nucleotides read TGTGCCAGTAGTAGGTTCAGACAGGGAGGCACCGGGGAGCTGTTTTTT.